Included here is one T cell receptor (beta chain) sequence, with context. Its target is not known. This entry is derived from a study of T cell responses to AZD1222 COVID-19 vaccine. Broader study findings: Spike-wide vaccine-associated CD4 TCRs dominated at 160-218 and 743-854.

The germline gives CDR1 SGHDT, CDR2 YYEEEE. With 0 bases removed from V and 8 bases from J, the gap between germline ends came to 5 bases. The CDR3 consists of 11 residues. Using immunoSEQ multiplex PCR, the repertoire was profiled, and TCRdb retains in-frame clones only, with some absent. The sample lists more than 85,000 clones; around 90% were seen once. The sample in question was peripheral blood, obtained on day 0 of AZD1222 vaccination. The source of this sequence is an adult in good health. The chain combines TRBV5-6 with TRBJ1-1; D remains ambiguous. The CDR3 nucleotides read TGTGCCAGCAGCTTGGCCGGGGAAGCTTTCTTT. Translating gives CASSLAGEAFF.